Below, one TCR beta chain is given with its context. Its antigen is undetermined. The CDR3 contains 15 residues. It was by 5' RACE with UMI labels that the TRB cDNA libraries were prepared. TCRdb reprocessed the 5' RACE reads and keeps a single row for each CDR3 protein, giving no DNA. The sample includes around 29,000 distinct CDR3 sequences. These data are taken from a study of CXCR3-negative and CXCR3-positive naive CD8 T cells. Looking at the study overall: The TRB read total, approximately 130 million, broke down to about 1.5 +/- 0.3 million reads per library. Whole-study results and caveats: The level of CXCR3 expression partially decreased after cryopreservation; the majority of assays used fresh PBMCs. TCR interaction strength was inferred from TRB CDR3 physicochemistry, as CD5 matched across naive subsets.

Sorting was done in triplicate for each CD8+ T cell subset (about 330,000 cells each). The genes are TRBV3-2 and TRBJ1-5; without DNA, the TCRdb call of TRBD1 cannot be checked. TRBV3-2 is a pseudogene. This TCR was sampled from a human donor in good health. Some clones in this sample may be carry-over from other donors' samples. Sequencing input: memory CD8+ T cells from blood. Here the CDR3 reads CASSPRTGGNQPQHF.